The clone carrying this T cell receptor (beta chain) has only a few counts. This record comes from a study of molecular identifiers for immune sequencing clone quantification. In the study overall: Four portions were sequenced after RNA from roughly 20,000 or 100,000 naive CD8 cells was split five ways in replicates.

One entry per CDR3 protein results from TCRdb running MiXCR on the PCR reads. This table has about half a million distinct CDR3 sequences, roughly 26% appearing once. Naive CD8 T cell sorting was performed on the CD8+CD4-CCR7+CD45RA+ phenotype. The CDR3 runs to 16 residues. CDR1 and CDR2 from the germline V gene are SGHAT and FQNNGV. The V and J ends lost 5 bases and 6 bases, in that order; junction bases with no gene match: 11. The sequencing input was naive CD8+ T cells from blood, with Jurkat cell RNA spiked in. Subset denoted: FACS-sorted CD8+CD4-CCR7+CD45RA+ naive T cells. The chain uses TRBV11-2 and TRBJ2-5; 11 bases agree with TRBD2. This clonotype originated in a human donor in good health. Some libraries in this study had Jurkat cell RNA spiked in. CDR3 DNA sequence: TGTGCCAGCAGCACCTGGACTAGCGGGTCTCAGCAGACCCAGTACTTC. This codes for CASSTWTSGSQQTQYF.